These T cell receptor beta chains were read from a single sample in a study of T cells in tumors after PD-1 blockade. Assay used: immunoSEQ multiplex PCR; TCRdb lists only in-frame clones, some missing. This sample has roughly 1,700 clones, with about 70% found just once. The material was tumor tissue, obtained before anti-PD-1 treatment. The receptors come from a human donor with cutaneous squamous cell carcinoma. CDR3s include the opening cysteine and the closing phenylalanine or tryptophan. Each record gives: J gene, V gene, CDR3 length, CDR3 protein.

>TRBJ2-7|TRBV12-3/TRBV12-4|13
CASSPRGWYEQYF
>TRBJ1-2|TRBV5-5|15
CASSSQGALNYGYTF
>TRBJ1-6|TRBV11-1|16
CASSLHTGTANSPLHF
>TRBJ2-3|TRBV14|13
CASSQVVGDTQYF
>TRBJ2-5|TRBV28|20
CASSLLSPKTSGGPLGTQYF
>TRBJ2-2|TRBV7-8|15
CASSFGGGGAGELFF
>TRBJ1-4|TRBV5-5|14
CASSFSRTAEKLFF
>TRBJ1-2|TRBV10-3|13
CAISESLARSYTF
>TRBJ2-1|TRBV9|16
CASSVARGRGPGEQFF
>TRBJ2-7|TRBV5-4|13
CASSITAAYEQYF
>TRBJ2-5|TRBV18|15
CASSPGFVGEETQYF
>TRBJ2-7|TRBV28|15
CASSPTYGQNYEQYF
>TRBJ2-5|TRBV27|16
CASSLSEGGARETQYF
>TRBJ1-2|TRBV5-1|14
CASSLGDNNYGYTF
>TRBJ2-7|TRBV7-7|15
CASSPVRGASYEQYF
>TRBJ1-1|TRBV9|14
CASSVRTGDTEAFF
>TRBJ1-2|TRBV3-1/TRBV3-2|15
CASSQVLEANYGYTF
>TRBJ2-3|TRBV6-5|14
CASKEGMSLDTQYF
>TRBJ2-7|TRBV9|14
CASSVAGTGDEQYF
>TRBJ2-1|TRBV7-9|16
CASSPPDGSRGNEQFF
>TRBJ1-5|TRBV5-8|13
CASSFTGGQPQHF
>TRBJ2-1|TRBV5-5|14
CASSLDGSGDEQFF